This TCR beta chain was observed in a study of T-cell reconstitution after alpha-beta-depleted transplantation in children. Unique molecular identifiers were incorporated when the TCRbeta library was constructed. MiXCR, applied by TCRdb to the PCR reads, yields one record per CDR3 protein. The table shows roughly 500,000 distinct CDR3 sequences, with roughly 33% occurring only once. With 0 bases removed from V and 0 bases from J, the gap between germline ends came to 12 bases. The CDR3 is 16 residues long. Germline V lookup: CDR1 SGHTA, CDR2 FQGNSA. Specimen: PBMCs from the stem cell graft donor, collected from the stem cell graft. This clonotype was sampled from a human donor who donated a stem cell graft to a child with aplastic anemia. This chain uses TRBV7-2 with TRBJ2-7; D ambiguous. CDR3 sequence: CASSLAPGFSSYEQYF. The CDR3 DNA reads TGTGCCAGCAGCTTAGCACCGGGTTTCAGCTCCTACGAGCAGTACTTC.